Each of the 17 T cell receptor beta chains below was sequenced from the same sample in a study of CD8 T cells in ankylosing spondylitis. TCRdb reanalysed the 5' RACE reads using MiXCR and keeps one entry per CDR3 protein. The sample lists a few hundred thousand distinct CDR3 sequences; 20% were seen once. Sequenced: blood, either unsorted or a sorted T cell fraction (not recorded which). These receptors were taken from a female donor with ankylosing spondylitis or in good health (not recorded which).

This chain uses TRBV5-8 with TRBJ2-1; unclear D gene. The germline gives CDR1 SGHTS, CDR2 YDEGEE. CDR3 length: 15 amino acids. Trimming shortened V by 2 bases and J by 0 bases, and 9 bases separated the two germline ends. CDR3: CASSFWGSSYNEQFF. DNA for the CDR3: TGTGCCAGCAGCTTTTGGGGAAGCTCCTACAATGAGCAGTTCTTC.

This clonotype showed up just a few times. V is TRBV7-2 and J is TRBJ1-1; D ambiguous. V was cut by 1 base and J by 11 bases, with 8 bases left in between. The germline CDR1 and CDR2 sequences are SGHTA and FQGNSA. The CDR3 covers 11 residues. The CDR3 nucleotides read TGTGCCAGCAGCTTAGAACGTGAGGCTTTCTTT. Its translation is CASSLEREAFF.

This clonotype was detected a few times. J is TRBJ1-1 and V is TRBV18; TRBD1 might be the D (6 bases). There are 11 residues in the CDR3. Germline V gene data show CDR1 as KGHSH and CDR2 as LQKENI. Trimming stripped 3 bases from V and 8 bases from J, with 7 bases between. CDR3: CASSPDREAFF. DNA of the CDR3: TGTGCCAGCTCACCTGACAGGGAAGCTTTCTTT.

This clonotype was seen repeatedly, ten times or more. V gene TRBV29-1 combines with J gene TRBJ2-1; 8 bases align to TRBD1. Per germline, CDR1 SQVTM and CDR2 ANQGSEA. This CDR3 has 15 residues. With 4 bases clipped from V and 9 bases from J, the junction kept 14 bases outside the gene matches. CDR3 sequence: CSVVSQGALLSEQFF. In DNA form, the CDR3 reads TGCAGCGTTGTATCGCAGGGGGCTTTACTAAGTGAGCAGTTCTTC.

This clonotype was seen ten or more times. The chain joins TRBV20-1 to TRBJ1-1; TRBD1 agrees at 10 bases. V trimming: 4 bases; J trimming: 5 bases; junction bases outside the gene matches: 1. The CDR3 is 12 amino acids. Looked up from germline, CDR1 is DFQATT and CDR2 is SNEGSKA (reference sequence). CDR3 bases: TGCAGTGCTACGGACAGGGGGACTGAAGCTTTCTTT. Protein product: CSATDRGTEAFF.

The genes are TRBV5-1 and TRBJ1-2, with unresolved D. Germline loops: CDR1 SGHRS, CDR2 YFSETQ. The V end was cut by 7 bases, the J end by 6 bases, with 16 bases between. This CDR3 has 13 residues. The CDR3 DNA sequence: TGCGCCAGCCGGTTTATTGGGCGGGATGGCTACACCTTC. As protein: CASRFIGRDGYTF.

This chain connects TRBV5-1 to TRBJ2-7, with D possibly called TRBD1 or TRBD2 (5 bases each). Trimming took 0 bases from V and 2 from J, leaving 9 bases between them. The CDR3 loop spans 14 amino acids. The germline V gene encodes CDR1 SGHRS and CDR2 YFSETQ. CDR3 bases: TGCGCCAGCAGCTTGGAGCTGGGACCCTACGAGCAGTACTTC. The encoded protein is CASSLELGPYEQYF.

There are a few counts of this clonotype. J is TRBJ2-4 and V is TRBV19, with 9 bases fitting TRBD2. After removal of 10 bases from V and 6 bases from J, the junction contained 10 bases not matched to a gene. Germline V gives CDR1 LNHDA, CDR2 SQIVND (reference sequence). The CDR3 length is 14 residues. The DNA for the CDR3 is TGTGCCACCTCAGACGGAGCGGGAGGAAACATTCAGTACTTC. As protein: CATSDGAGGNIQYF.

This clonotype has a count of ten or more. The chain uses TRBV5-1 and TRBJ2-2; D gene ambiguous. Germline CDR1 is SGHRS and CDR2 is YFSETQ. V was shortened by 1 base and J by 5 bases, with 6 bases between the two germline ends. The CDR3 extends over 13 amino acids. The CDR3 reads CASSLTDTGELFF. CDR3 coding DNA: TGCGCCAGCAGCTTGACAGATACCGGGGAGCTGTTTTTT. Filled out from reference TRBV5-1 and TRBJ2-2, the complete variable domain reads KAGVTQTPRYLIKTRGQQVTLSCSPISGHRSVSWYQQTPGQGLQFLFEYFSETQRNKGNFPGRFSGRQFSNSRSEMNVSTLELGDSALYLCASSLTDTGELFFGEGSRLTVL.

The rearrangement links TRBV28 to TRBJ2-1; possible D gene TRBD1, 6 bases. The V and J ends lost 4 bases and 6 bases respectively, with 13 bases between them. The germline V gene encodes CDR1 MDHEN and CDR2 SYDVKM. CDR3 length equals 14 residues. The CDR3 nucleotides read TGTGCCAGCAGTTCCAGGGGAGACGTCAATGAGCAGTTCTTC. It codes for CASSSRGDVNEQFF.

This clonotype was recorded many times. This chain links TRBV6-1 with TRBJ1-1; 12 nucleotides match TRBD1. CDR3 length equals 14 residues. Germline V gene sequence: CDR1 MNHNS, CDR2 SASEGT. With 8 bases clipped from V and 4 bases from J, the junction kept 5 bases outside the gene matches. CDR3 in amino acids: CASGTGGWGTEAFF. CDR3 DNA sequence: TGTGCCAGCGGGACAGGGGGCTGGGGCACTGAAGCTTTCTTT.

The chain joins TRBV2 to TRBJ2-7; 7 bases are a match to TRBD1. The CDR3 sequence is 13 residues long. Trimming took 7 bases from V and 3 from J; bases not matched to a gene: 6. CDR1 and CDR2 (germline): SNHLY, FYNNEI. This CDR3 is CASTGQASYEQYF. The CDR3 DNA sequence: TGTGCCAGCACAGGACAGGCCAGCTACGAGCAGTACTTC.

This clonotype was counted only a few times. This chain links TRBV15 with TRBJ1-1; D not resolved. The ends were cut back, 0 bases at V and 8 bases at J, with 13 bases in the middle. The CDR3 loop spans 14 amino acids. In germline, CDR1 is LNHNV, CDR2 YYDKDF (reference sequence). CDR3 protein: CATSRDPRAAEAFF. The CDR3 DNA reads as TGTGCCACCAGCAGAGACCCCAGAGCAGCCGAAGCTTTCTTT. Full variable domain (outside the CDR3, taken from reference TRBV15 and TRBJ1-1): DAMVIQNPRYQVTQFGKPVTLSCSQTLNHNVMYWYQQKSSQAPKLLFHYYDKDFNNEADTPDNFQSRRPNTSFCFLDIRSPGLGDTAMYLCATSRDPRAAEAFFGQGTRLTVV.

This clonotype was seen more than once but under ten times. V gene TRBV12-5 combines with J gene TRBJ2-2; 8 positions match TRBD2. CDR3 length: 14 amino acids. Germline V gene data show CDR1 as LGHNT and CDR2 as FRNRAP. The V segment lost 5 bases and the J segment 6 bases; nucleotides outside the gene matches: 5. The CDR3 region has the DNA TGTGCTAGTGGTCGTAGCGGGGCTTCCGGGGAGCTGTTTTTT. It is translated as CASGRSGASGELFF.

The chain couples TRBV5-1 to TRBJ1-1, with 8 bases aligning to TRBD1. With V trimmed by 1 base and J by 0 bases, 8 bases remained unmatched. The CDR3 has 17 amino acids. Germline CDR1 SGHRS, CDR2 YFSETQ. As DNA, the CDR3 is TGCGCCAGCAGCTTGCAGGGGGCAATGGGGGTGAACACTGAAGCTTTCTTT. Its translation: CASSLQGAMGVNTEAFF.

This chain connects TRBV29-1 to TRBJ2-1; 10 positions agree with TRBD2. The V segment lost 6 bases and the J segment 6 bases; nucleotides outside the gene matches: 11. The length of the CDR3 is 15 residues. CDR1 is SQVTM, CDR2 ANQGSEA, per germline. CDR3 bases: TGCAGCGTAGCTATAGCGGGAGGTCCCCTCAATGAGCAGTTCTTC. This encodes CSVAIAGGPLNEQFF.

The table lists this clonotype with a few counts. The V call is TRBV18, the J call TRBJ1-1; a possible D gene is TRBD1 (5 bases). The CDR3 spans 14 residues. Germline loops: CDR1 KGHSH, CDR2 LQKENI. Trimming removed 3 bases from V and 2 bases from J, with 10 bases in between. The CDR3 DNA reads TGTGCCAGCTCACCGGTAGGGACCAACACTGAAGCTTTCTTT. Its translation: CASSPVGTNTEAFF.